What follows are 14 T cell receptor beta chains derived from one specimen sequenced in a study of blood T cell repertoires in COVID-19. The assay was immunoSEQ multiplex PCR, and TCRdb's table has in-frame clones only and misses some. The sample has 250,000 to 300,000 clones, about 91% seen once. Sequencing was done on a sample of peripheral blood. Receptors originate from a woman in her fifties or sixties with acute or convalescent COVID-19.

The V gene is TRBV5-1, the J gene TRBJ1-6; maybe TRBD1 (5 bases). V lost 6 bases and J 6 bases, leaving 10 bases between the germline ends. The CDR3 is made up of 13 amino acids. The germline V gene encodes CDR1 SGHRS and CDR2 YFSETQ. The CDR3 bases are TGCGCCAGCACACCGGGACTTAATTCACCCCTCCACTTT. As protein: CASTPGLNSPLHF.

V and J are TRBV9 and TRBJ1-1, with D possibly matching TRBD1 (6 bases). The CDR3 consists of 12 residues. Germline-derived CDR1 and CDR2 are SGDLS and YYNGEE. Trimming cost V 4 bases and J 10 bases, with 14 bases left between them. The CDR3 DNA is TGTGCCAGCAGCACCACAGGGCGGCGAGCTTTCTTT. Translation gives CASSTTGRRAFF.

This chain links TRBV28 with TRBJ1-5; D may be TRBD1 (6 bases). The V gene's germline CDR1 is MDHEN and CDR2 SYDVKM. The CDR3 has 15 amino acids. Trimming stripped 7 bases from V and 9 bases from J, with 22 bases between. CDR3 sequence: CASTDPGGLERPQHF. The CDR3 bases are TGTGCCAGCACCGACCCGGGGGGCCTCGAGAGGCCCCAGCATTTT.

The chain couples TRBV10-3 to TRBJ2-1; 7 bases align to TRBD2. This CDR3 region has 15 residues. Trimming removed 2 bases from V and 2 bases from J; junction bases left unmatched: 3. Germline loops: CDR1 ENHRY, CDR2 SYGVKD. CDR3 DNA: TGTGCCATCAGTGAGGCGGGAGAAACCTACAATGAGCAGTTCTTC. Its translation is CAISEAGETYNEQFF.

The CDR3, as DNA: TGTGCCAGCAGCTTGGGGAGGGGTATAGACTATGGCTACACCTTC. This gives the protein CASSLGRGIDYGYTF. The chain is built from TRBV5-4 and TRBJ1-2, with D possibly being TRBD1 (5 bases). From germline, CDR1 is SGHNT and CDR2 YYREEE (reference sequence). With 0 bases removed from V and 3 bases from J, the gap between germline ends came to 12 bases. This CDR3 comprises 15 residues. Variable domain in full (rest from reference TRBV5-4 and TRBJ1-2): ETGVTQSPTHLIKTRGQQVTLRCSSQSGHNTVSWYQQALGQGPQFIFQYYREEENGRGNFPPRFSGLQFPNYSSELNVNALELDDSALYLCASSLGRGIDYGYTFGSGTRLTVV.

This clone was detected once. The chain employs TRBV29-1 and TRBJ2-7; 9 nucleotides agree with TRBD2. Germline CDR1 is SQVTM and CDR2 is ANQGSEA. The V gene end was trimmed by 5 bases and the J gene end by 6 bases; junction bases not matched to a gene: 8. The CDR3 spans 13 residues. The CDR3 DNA reads TGCAGCGTTAAAATAGCGGGAGAGGGCGAGCAGTACTTC. Translation gives CSVKIAGEGEQYF.

This clone occurred once. The chain links TRBV7-3 to TRBJ2-1, with TRBD2 identical over 7 bases. With V trimmed by 5 bases and J by 7 bases, 11 bases remained unmatched. CDR1 SGHTA and CDR2 FQGTGA come from the germline V gene. This CDR3 is built from 15 residues. Here the CDR3 DNA reads TGTGCCAGCAGCCCAGGAAAGCGGGACGGGAATGAGCAGTTCTTC. Translating gives CASSPGKRDGNEQFF. The complete variable domain, with remaining parts taken from reference TRBV7-3 and TRBJ2-1, reads GAGVSQTPSNKVTEKGKYVELRCDPISGHTALYWYRQSLGQGPEFLIYFQGTGAADDSGLPNDRFFAVRPEGSVSTLKIQRTERGDSAVYLCASSPGKRDGNEQFFGPGTRLTVL.

V gene TRBV28 combines with J gene TRBJ1-6; possible D gene TRBD1, 6 bases. This CDR3 region has 20 residues. The V end was cut by 2 bases, the J end by 0 bases, with 20 bases between. Germline lookup yields CDR1 MDHEN and CDR2 SYDVKM. CDR3 sequence: CASSLPWDTHWGSYNSPLHF. CDR3 in DNA: TGTGCCAGCAGTTTACCTTGGGACACCCACTGGGGCTCCTATAATTCACCCCTCCACTTT.

The V and J genes are TRBV9 and TRBJ1-6; the match to TRBD1 covers 10 bases. The J segment lost 10 bases and the V segment lost 4 bases, leaving 14 bases of the junction unmatched. CDR1 and CDR2 (germline): SGDLS, YYNGEE. This CDR3 is built from 17 residues. The CDR3 DNA reads as TGTGCCAGCAGCCCCCAAGGACAGGGGGGGTTTGGATCACCCCTCCACTTT. Translating it yields CASSPQGQGGFGSPLHF.

This chain uses TRBV27 with TRBJ1-1; 8 bases map to TRBD1. The J segment lost 0 bases and the V segment lost 5 bases, leaving 8 bases of the junction unmatched. CDR1 and CDR2 (germline): MNHEY, SMNVEV (reference sequence). CDR3 size: 16 residues. In DNA, the CDR3 is TGTGCCAGCAGTCCCGGACAGGGTTACATGAACACTGAAGCTTTCTTT. Protein: CASSPGQGYMNTEAFF.

The rearrangement uses TRBV10-3 and TRBJ1-5; D is uncertain. This CDR3 is built from 18 residues. Germline V gene data show CDR1 as ENHRY and CDR2 as SYGVKD. V was pared by 0 bases and J by 0 bases, with 15 bases between. CDR3 in amino acids: CAISESYKATSSNQPQHF. DNA of the CDR3: TGTGCCATCAGTGAGTCATATAAGGCAACTAGTAGCAATCAGCCCCAGCATTTT.

This sequence joins TRBV3-1 (or the pseudogene TRBV3-2) and TRBJ1-5; no definite D call. V lost 8 bases and J 0 bases, leaving 17 bases between the germline ends. The germline V gene has CDR1 LGHDT and CDR2 YNNKEL (reference sequence). There are 16 residues in the CDR3. CDR3 region: CASPGPTLYSNQPQHF. DNA for the CDR3: TGTGCCAGCCCTGGGCCGACACTCTATAGCAATCAGCCCCAGCATTTT.

The chain joins TRBV15 to TRBJ1-1; 7 positions match TRBD1. J lost 4 bases, V lost 5 bases, and 10 bases had no gene match. The CDR3 is 15 residues long. Germline V gene data show CDR1 as LNHNV and CDR2 as YYDKDF (reference sequence). The CDR3 region is CATSATQGRGTEAFF. CDR3 sequence (DNA): TGTGCCACCAGCGCCACACAGGGGCGGGGCACTGAAGCTTTCTTT.

This chain connects TRBV28 to TRBJ1-1; D is unclear. Germline V gene lookup returns CDR1 MDHEN and CDR2 SYDVKM. This CDR3 is built from 14 residues. Trimming cost V 7 bases and J 1 base, with 13 bases left between them. In DNA form, the CDR3 reads TGTGCCAGCACCCACGGTACAGAGAACACTGAAGCTTTCTTT. Protein sequence: CASTHGTENTEAFF.